These T cell receptor beta chains were read from a single sample in a study of blood T cell repertoires in COVID-19. Sequencing was performed with immunoSEQ multiplex PCR; in TCRdb, only in-frame clones are kept and a portion is missing. Here the sample spans about 200,000 clones, just over 85% being singletons. Source material: peripheral blood. The origin of the receptors is a man older than 75 with acute or convalescent COVID-19. Each CDR3 is given with its conserved first and last residue. D genes are given only for firm matches. Clone size, where shown, is once, few, many, or a class for clones that have expanded.

abundance | j_gene | len | d_gene | v_gene | CDR3nt | CDR3aa
- | TRBJ2-7 | 13 | TRBD1 | TRBV5-4 | TGTGCCATCCGACTGCGACAGGGGCAAGAGCAGTACTTC | CAIRLRQGQEQYF
few | TRBJ1-2 | 13 | - | TRBV11-2 | TGTGCCAGCAGCTTCGGAGACGATTATGGCTACACCTTC | CASSFGDDYGYTF
few | TRBJ2-2 | 15 | - | TRBV28 | TGTGCCAGCCTTCCTGCAGGGCTGGGCACCGGGGAGCTGTTTTTT | CASLPAGLGTGELFF
- | TRBJ2-2 | 16 | TRBD2 | TRBV28 | TGTGCCAGCATCCCGGGGGGGGCCAGGCGTGTCGGGGAGCTGTTTTTT | CASIPGGARRVGELFF
- | TRBJ2-3 | 15 | TRBD2 | TRBV11-1 | TGTGCCAGCAGCCCGAGCGGGAGGGGCACAGATACGCAGTATTTT | CASSPSGRGTDTQYF
- | TRBJ1-4 | 15 | TRBD1 | TRBV5-1 | TGCGCCAGCAGCGCCCGGGACAGCTTTAATGAAAAACTGTTTTTT | CASSARDSFNEKLFF
- | TRBJ2-5 | 15 | TRBD2 | TRBV29-1 | TGCAGCACTACCACTAGCGGAAATTACCAAGAGACCCAGTACTTC | CSTTTSGNYQETQYF
- | TRBJ1-1 | 15 | TRBD1 | TRBV18 | TGTGCCAGCTCACCCGGACAGGGAGGGAAGACTGAAGCTTTCTTT | CASSPGQGGKTEAFF
medium-sized | TRBJ1-3 | 15 | - | TRBV11-2 | TGTGCCAGCAGCGACAGCCTCAGCTCTGGAAACACCATATATTTT | CASSDSLSSGNTIYF
few | TRBJ1-1 | 12 | - | TRBV29-1 | TGCAGCGTTGACGGGATCGGGACTGAAGCTTTCTTT | CSVDGIGTEAFF
- | TRBJ2-1 | 15 | - | TRBV2 | TGTGCCAGCAGGGCTAGTAGCAGCTCCTACAATGAGCAGTTCTTC | CASRASSSSYNEQFF
- | TRBJ2-1 | 18 | - | TRBV2 | TGTGCCAGCAGTGAAGGGGTGAATAGGGGTAGAGGACACAATGAGCAGTTCTTC | CASSEGVNRGRGHNEQFF
- | TRBJ2-1 | 15 | TRBD1 | TRBV10-3 | TGTGCCATCAGTGAAAGAGGGGGCTGGTACAATGAGCAGTTCTTC | CAISERGGWYNEQFF
- | TRBJ2-2 | 18 | TRBD2 | TRBV4-1 | TGCGCCAGCAGCCAAGGGCTAGCGGGAGGGCCGGGAGGCGGGGAGCTGTTTTTT | CASSQGLAGGPGGGELFF
few | TRBJ2-2 | 14 | TRBD1 | TRBV7-3 | TGTGCCAGCAGCTCACAGGGGACCACCGGGGAGCTGTTTTTT | CASSSQGTTGELFF
- | TRBJ2-2 | 18 | TRBD2 | TRBV3-1/TRBV3-2 | TGTGCCAGCAGCCAATATAGCGGGAGGGCCCTCGGGGCCGGGGAGCTGTTTTTT | CASSQYSGRALGAGELFF
- | TRBJ2-3 | 17 | TRBD2 | TRBV18 | TGTGCCAGCTCACCACGCACTAGCGCTTCTAGCACAGATACGCAGTATTTT | CASSPRTSASSTDTQYF
- | TRBJ1-1 | 12 | - | TRBV10-3 | TGTGCCTCGGGAACCTTCACCACTGAAGCTTTCTTT | CASGTFTTEAFF
few | TRBJ2-3 | 15 | - | TRBV13 | TGTGCCAGCAACCACGCGGGATCCCGATCAGATACGCAGTATTTT | CASNHAGSRSDTQYF
- | TRBJ1-2 | 13 | - | TRBV11-2 | TGTGCCAGCAGCTTTAGCAGGGTCGGTGGCTACACCTTC | CASSFSRVGGYTF
- | TRBJ2-1 | 16 | TRBD1 | TRBV27 | TGTGCCAGCAGTTTGTGGGGACAGGGTCGTGGCAATGAGCAGTTCTTC | CASSLWGQGRGNEQFF
- | TRBJ1-2 | 13 | TRBD1 | TRBV5-1 | TGCGCCAGCAGCCCACGGTGGGACAGCGGGTACACCTTC | CASSPRWDSGYTF
- | TRBJ2-3 | 18 | TRBD2 | TRBV27 | TGTGCCAGCAGTTCCCCCAGCACTAGCGGGGGGGGGCGATCCTCGCAGTATTTT | CASSSPSTSGGGRSSQYF